The clone carrying this T cell receptor (beta chain) has at least ten counts. Its specificity is not known. The sample is drawn from a study of regulatory T cells in long-lasting Graves disease. Study-wide results and limits: Reduced TCR diversity was observed in persistent Graves' patients versus newly diagnosed patients.

Both iRepertoire HTBI primers and Arm-PCR of CDR3 regions were used to build the TCR beta libraries. TCRdb redid the calling of the multiplex PCR reads with MiXCR, one entry per CDR3 protein. This repertoire shows roughly 530,000 distinct CDR3 sequences, 16% found once; its top ten account for roughly 25%. Time point reported: newly diagnosed GD, antithyroid drugs for less than 3 months. The TCR library was prepared using RNA isolated from PBMCs. Patients came from an endocrinology department in Xi'an, China. This sample was shared with a second study, whose subject was T cells in Graves' hyperthyroidism and ophthalmopathy. That source reports: Clinical symptoms, serum thyroxine, TRAb, thyroid ultrasound and orbital computed tomography informed diagnoses.

This receptor was obtained from a woman aged 35 to 59 with Graves disease. The sample here was peripheral blood mononuclear cells (PBMCs), taken at new diagnosis, from a patient treated with antithyroid drugs.

The CDR3 nucleotides are TGTGCCAGCAGTTCCCGCGGGGGAATCTATGGCTACACCTTC. It encodes CASSSRGGIYGYTF. This chain links TRBV28 with TRBJ1-2, with a weak D call TRBD1 (5 bases). CDR3 size: 14 residues. Trimming stripped 4 bases from V and 4 bases from J, with 13 bases between. The germline V gene encodes CDR1 MDHEN and CDR2 SYDVKM.